The present TCR beta chain was sequenced within a study of cytomegalovirus exposure and HLA in healthy donors. Whole-study findings and limits: According to the study, 150 to 200 TCR beta chains were cytomegalovirus-associated. Later on, an analysis showed TCR association rates differing by HLA locus, with DRB1 the most and HLA-C the fewest. In vitro assays verified that three CMV-associated chains recognized CMV antigens specifically.

The PCR made use of 60 Vbeta and 13 Jbeta primers. Measured with immunoSEQ multiplex PCR; TCRdb has only the in-frame clones, and not every one. The profile shows about 110,000 clones, 10% to 15% of them singletons. This clone was seen more than once but under ten times. Its antigen is not identified. V was pared by 0 bases and J by 2 bases, with 17 bases between. The CDR3 is 18 residues long. The germline V gene encodes CDR1 SGHRS and CDR2 YFSETQ. Sequenced: PBMCs. The V gene is TRBV5-1, the J gene TRBJ1-4; D possibly corresponds to TRBD1 (6 bases). The TCR sequence derives from a middle-aged man in good health and CMV-seropositive. The DNA of the CDR3 is TGCGCCAGCAGCTTGGAGAACTTGGACAGCGCTACTAATGAAAAACTGTTTTTT. Its translation: CASSLENLDSATNEKLFF.